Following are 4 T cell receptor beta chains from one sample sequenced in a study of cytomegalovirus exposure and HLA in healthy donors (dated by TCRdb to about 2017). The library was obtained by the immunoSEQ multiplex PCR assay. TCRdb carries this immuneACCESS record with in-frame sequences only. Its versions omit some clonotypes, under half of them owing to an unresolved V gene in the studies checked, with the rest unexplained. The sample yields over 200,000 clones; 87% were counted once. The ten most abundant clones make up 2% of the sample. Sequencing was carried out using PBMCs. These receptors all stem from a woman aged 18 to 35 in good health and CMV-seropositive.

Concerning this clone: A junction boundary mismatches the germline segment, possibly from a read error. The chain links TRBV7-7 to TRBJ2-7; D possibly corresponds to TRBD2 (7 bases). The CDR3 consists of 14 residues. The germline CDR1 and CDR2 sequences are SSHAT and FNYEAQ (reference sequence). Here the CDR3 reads CASSPGRGGYEQYF. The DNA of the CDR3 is TGTGCTAGCAGCCCCGGTAGGGGGGGGTACGAGCAGTACTTC.

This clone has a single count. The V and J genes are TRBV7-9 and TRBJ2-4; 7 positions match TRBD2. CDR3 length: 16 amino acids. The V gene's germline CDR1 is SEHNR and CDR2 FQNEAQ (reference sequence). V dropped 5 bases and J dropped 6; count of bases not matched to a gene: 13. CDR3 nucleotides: TGTGCCAGCAGCGACGACGGGAGGTTAAGAGTAAACATTCAGTACTTC. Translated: CASSDDGRLRVNIQYF.

The CDR3 is CASARQRDYEQYF. DNA of the CDR3: TGTGCCAGCGCGAGACAACGAGATTACGAGCAGTACTTC. The chain is built from TRBV6-4 and TRBJ2-7; D not resolved. The CDR3 has 13 residues. Trimming stripped 8 bases from V and 4 bases from J, with 15 bases between. Germline V gives CDR1 MRHNA, CDR2 SNTAGT.

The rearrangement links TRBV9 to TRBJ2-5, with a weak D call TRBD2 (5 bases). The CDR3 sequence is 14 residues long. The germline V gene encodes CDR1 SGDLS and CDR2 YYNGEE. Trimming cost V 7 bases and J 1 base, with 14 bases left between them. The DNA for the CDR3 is TGTGCCAGCGGTCCGGGGAACGTCCAAGAGACCCAGTACTTC. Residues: CASGPGNVQETQYF.